The rows below give T cell receptor beta chains drawn from one sample of a study of blood T cells in healthy people across ages. Each CDR3 protein is one row after TCRdb ran MiXCR on the 5' RACE reads. Of about 800,000 distinct CDR3 sequences detected, about 42% appear once; the ten largest clones hold 15% to 20%. The sequencing input was blood. The receptor source for this set is a man aged 80 or over in good health. Both conserved end residues are part of each CDR3. D genes are given only for firm matches. Clone size is stated in some rows and not others, as once, few, many or a class when expanded.

abundance: few; j_gene: TRBJ2-4; len: 13; d_gene: NA; v_gene: TRBV7-2; CDR3nt: TGTGCCAGCAGCTTAGCGGAGGGCATGGTGCAGTACTTC; CDR3aa: CASSLAEGMVQYF
abundance: NA; j_gene: TRBJ2-7; len: 15; d_gene: TRBD1; v_gene: TRBV7-9; CDR3nt: TGTGCCAGCAGCCCTAGGGGGACAGGGACCTACGAGCAGTACTTC; CDR3aa: CASSPRGTGTYEQYF
abundance: NA; j_gene: TRBJ1-5; len: 14; d_gene: NA; v_gene: TRBV29-1; CDR3nt: TGCAGCGCTCGAATGGGGGGGTTCAATCAGCCCCAGCATTTT; CDR3aa: CSARMGGFNQPQHF
abundance: NA; j_gene: TRBJ1-4; len: 14; d_gene: TRBD1; v_gene: TRBV20-1; CDR3nt: TGCAGTGCTTCGACGGACAGGGTCGATGAAAAACTGTTTTTT; CDR3aa: CSASTDRVDEKLFF
abundance: few; j_gene: TRBJ2-3; len: 15; d_gene: TRBD2; v_gene: TRBV4-3; CDR3nt: TGCGCCAGCAGCTCCTCGGGGGGAGCCGCAGATACGCAGTATTTT; CDR3aa: CASSSSGGAADTQYF
abundance: NA; j_gene: TRBJ2-1; len: 14; d_gene: NA; v_gene: TRBV5-1; CDR3nt: TGCGCCAGCAGTTACGGGGTCTACTACAATGAGCAGTTCTTC; CDR3aa: CASSYGVYYNEQFF
abundance: NA; j_gene: TRBJ2-3; len: 12; d_gene: TRBD2; v_gene: TRBV12-3/TRBV12-4; CDR3nt: TGTGCCAGCAGGTCTAGCGGGTTAACGCAGTATTTT; CDR3aa: CASRSSGLTQYF
abundance: few; j_gene: TRBJ2-1; len: 14; d_gene: TRBD2; v_gene: TRBV28; CDR3nt: TGTGCCAGCGGGGCTAGCGGTTCCTACAATGAGCAGTTCTTC; CDR3aa: CASGASGSYNEQFF
abundance: few; j_gene: TRBJ2-3; len: 15; d_gene: TRBD2; v_gene: TRBV7-2; CDR3nt: TGTGCCAGCAGCTTAGACTCCTCGCGGGAGGGAACGCAGTATTTT; CDR3aa: CASSLDSSREGTQYF
abundance: few; j_gene: TRBJ2-4; len: 15; d_gene: TRBD2; v_gene: TRBV7-3; CDR3nt: TGTGCCAGCAGCGATGGACTAGCGGGAGTGAACATTCAGTACTTC; CDR3aa: CASSDGLAGVNIQYF
abundance: few; j_gene: TRBJ2-7; len: 16; d_gene: TRBD2; v_gene: TRBV20-1; CDR3nt: TGCAGTGCTACGACTAGCGGGAGGGTTCGGACCTACGAGCAGTACTTC; CDR3aa: CSATTSGRVRTYEQYF
abundance: NA; j_gene: TRBJ2-3; len: 16; d_gene: NA; v_gene: TRBV2; CDR3nt: TGTGCCAGCAGTGAAGCTGGTCAGAGAAGCACAGATACGCAGTATTTT; CDR3aa: CASSEAGQRSTDTQYF
abundance: NA; j_gene: TRBJ2-7; len: 14; d_gene: TRBD2; v_gene: TRBV18; CDR3nt: TGTGCCAGCTCAACCGGGACTAGCATCCACGAGCAGTACTTC; CDR3aa: CASSTGTSIHEQYF
abundance: few; j_gene: TRBJ2-7; len: 13; d_gene: TRBD2; v_gene: TRBV20-1; CDR3nt: TGCAGTGTTCTTAGCGGGACCGCGGCCGAGCAGTACTTC; CDR3aa: CSVLSGTAAEQYF
abundance: few; j_gene: TRBJ2-3; len: 15; d_gene: NA; v_gene: TRBV27; CDR3nt: TGTGCCAGCAGTTTATCCGACTGGGTAACAGATACGCAGTATTTT; CDR3aa: CASSLSDWVTDTQYF
abundance: NA; j_gene: TRBJ2-3; len: 17; d_gene: TRBD2; v_gene: TRBV20-1; CDR3nt: TGCAGTGCTAGGGACGCGACTAGCGGGAGGGCCACAGATACGCAGTATTTT; CDR3aa: CSARDATSGRATDTQYF
abundance: many; j_gene: TRBJ2-7; len: 12; d_gene: NA; v_gene: TRBV29-1; CDR3nt: TGCAGCGTTGAGCCTAGCAGCCACGAGCAGTACTTC; CDR3aa: CSVEPSSHEQYF
abundance: NA; j_gene: TRBJ2-7; len: 16; d_gene: NA; v_gene: TRBV6-6; CDR3nt: TGTGCCAGCAGTTATTCGAAGGGGGGCGGCTCCTACGAGCAGTACTTC; CDR3aa: CASSYSKGGGSYEQYF
abundance: NA; j_gene: TRBJ2-4; len: 13; d_gene: NA; v_gene: TRBV4-1; CDR3nt: TGCGCCAGCAGCCAAGGAGTCCAAAACATTCAGTACTTC; CDR3aa: CASSQGVQNIQYF
abundance: NA; j_gene: TRBJ2-7; len: 14; d_gene: TRBD2; v_gene: TRBV28; CDR3nt: TGTGCCAGCAGGGCTAGCGGGAGGGCGTACGAGCAGTACTTC; CDR3aa: CASRASGRAYEQYF
abundance: NA; j_gene: TRBJ1-5; len: 14; d_gene: TRBD1; v_gene: TRBV10-3; CDR3nt: TGTGCCATCTCCGGGACAGGGGGCGGGCAGCCCCAGCATTTT; CDR3aa: CAISGTGGGQPQHF
abundance: many; j_gene: TRBJ2-1; len: 13; d_gene: TRBD2; v_gene: TRBV7-2; CDR3nt: TGTGCCAGCAGCGGGGGGGGCTACAATGAGCAGTTCTTC; CDR3aa: CASSGGGYNEQFF
abundance: NA; j_gene: TRBJ2-5; len: 16; d_gene: TRBD1; v_gene: TRBV6-6; CDR3nt: TGTGCCAGCAGTTACGGGGGACAGGCACTTTGGGGTGAGCAGTACTTC; CDR3aa: CASSYGGQALWGEQYF
abundance: NA; j_gene: TRBJ2-3; len: 14; d_gene: TRBD2; v_gene: TRBV27; CDR3nt: TGTGCCAGCAGCAAGCGGGGAACCACAGATACGCAGTATTTT; CDR3aa: CASSKRGTTDTQYF
abundance: NA; j_gene: TRBJ2-3; len: 15; d_gene: TRBD2; v_gene: TRBV24-1; CDR3nt: TGTGCCACCAGTGAATGGACTAGCGGCACAGATACGCAGTATTTT; CDR3aa: CATSEWTSGTDTQYF
abundance: NA; j_gene: TRBJ1-2; len: 15; d_gene: NA; v_gene: TRBV6-4; CDR3nt: TGTGCCAGCAGTGAACGGTCCGCACCTAACTATGGCTACACCTTC; CDR3aa: CASSERSAPNYGYTF
abundance: NA; j_gene: TRBJ1-6; len: 14; d_gene: TRBD1; v_gene: TRBV6-4; CDR3nt: TGTGCCAGCAGTGAAGCGACAGGGGATTCACCCCTCCACTTT; CDR3aa: CASSEATGDSPLHF
abundance: NA; j_gene: TRBJ2-3; len: 16; d_gene: TRBD2; v_gene: TRBV20-1; CDR3nt: TGCAGTGCTAGAGTGCCGTCTAGCGGGACCCTAGATACGCAGTATTTT; CDR3aa: CSARVPSSGTLDTQYF
abundance: many; j_gene: TRBJ2-1; len: 14; d_gene: NA; v_gene: TRBV6-1; CDR3nt: TGTGCCAGCAGTGAAGTCCTAACGGAAAGTGAGCAGTTCTTC; CDR3aa: CASSEVLTESEQFF
abundance: NA; j_gene: TRBJ1-6; len: 12; d_gene: NA; v_gene: TRBV5-1; CDR3nt: TGCGCCAGCAGCTTGGTGGAGGGTGTTCTCCACTTT; CDR3aa: CASSLVEGVLHF
abundance: NA; j_gene: TRBJ2-7; len: 16; d_gene: TRBD1; v_gene: TRBV5-1; CDR3nt: TGCGCCAGCAGCGGCCGGGACAGGGGTGGTCGGAACGAGCAGTACTTC; CDR3aa: CASSGRDRGGRNEQYF
abundance: NA; j_gene: TRBJ2-3; len: 16; d_gene: NA; v_gene: TRBV20-1; CDR3nt: TGCAGTGCTAGTACGGACTACCAAGACTACACAGATACGCAGTATTTT; CDR3aa: CSASTDYQDYTDTQYF
abundance: NA; j_gene: TRBJ1-1; len: 14; d_gene: TRBD1; v_gene: TRBV6-5; CDR3nt: TGTGCCAGCAGCACCGACAGGGAGGGGACTGAAGCTTTCTTT; CDR3aa: CASSTDREGTEAFF
abundance: NA; j_gene: TRBJ2-3; len: 15; d_gene: NA; v_gene: TRBV5-1; CDR3nt: TGCGCCAGCAGCTTGGAGGGGGGGGTGCCAGATACGCAGTATTTT; CDR3aa: CASSLEGGVPDTQYF
abundance: few; j_gene: TRBJ2-7; len: 12; d_gene: TRBD1; v_gene: TRBV6-6; CDR3nt: TGTGCCACCCGGACAGGCCTTGGGGAGCAGTACTTC; CDR3aa: CATRTGLGEQYF
abundance: NA; j_gene: TRBJ2-7; len: 14; d_gene: NA; v_gene: TRBV10-3; CDR3nt: TGTGCCATCAGTGCCCCAGGGAGCTCCTACGAGCAGTACTTC; CDR3aa: CAISAPGSSYEQYF
abundance: few; j_gene: TRBJ2-1; len: 16; d_gene: NA; v_gene: TRBV11-3; CDR3nt: TGTGCCAGCAGCCCAGACACTACCGGGACTTACGTTGAGCAGTTCTTC; CDR3aa: CASSPDTTGTYVEQFF
abundance: many; j_gene: TRBJ2-1; len: 13; d_gene: NA; v_gene: TRBV12-3/TRBV12-4; CDR3nt: TGTGCCAGCAGTCCCCCGGGGGACAATGAGCAGTTCTTC; CDR3aa: CASSPPGDNEQFF
abundance: few; j_gene: TRBJ2-3; len: 13; d_gene: NA; v_gene: TRBV11-2; CDR3nt: TGTGCCAGCGGCACCGGGCGCGGGGATACGCAGTATTTT; CDR3aa: CASGTGRGDTQYF
abundance: NA; j_gene: TRBJ1-2; len: 13; d_gene: NA; v_gene: TRBV7-3; CDR3nt: TGTGCCAGCAGCCCGCACAGGGAAATCGGCTACACCTTC; CDR3aa: CASSPHREIGYTF
abundance: NA; j_gene: TRBJ1-2; len: 15; d_gene: TRBD1; v_gene: TRBV11-2; CDR3nt: TGTGCCAGCAGGGAACCAGGACAGGGGGACTATGGCTACACCTTC; CDR3aa: CASREPGQGDYGYTF
abundance: NA; j_gene: TRBJ2-2; len: 15; d_gene: TRBD2; v_gene: TRBV27; CDR3nt: TGTGCCAGCAGACTCAGCGGGACGAACACCGGGGAGCTGTTTTTT; CDR3aa: CASRLSGTNTGELFF
abundance: NA; j_gene: TRBJ1-2; len: 12; d_gene: NA; v_gene: TRBV20-1; CDR3nt: TGCAGTGCTAGACGGAGGTCGAATGGCTACACCTTC; CDR3aa: CSARRRSNGYTF
abundance: few; j_gene: TRBJ2-7; len: 15; d_gene: NA; v_gene: TRBV7-2; CDR3nt: TGTGCCAGCACCCCTGTGGGAGGCAGCTCCTACGAGCAGTACTTC; CDR3aa: CASTPVGGSSYEQYF
abundance: NA; j_gene: TRBJ2-1; len: 17; d_gene: TRBD2; v_gene: TRBV6-2/TRBV6-3; CDR3nt: TGTGCCAGGACCTGGGCTAGCGGGGCCTGCTCCTACGATGAGCAGTTCTTC; CDR3aa: CARTWASGACSYDEQFF
abundance: few; j_gene: TRBJ2-5; len: 17; d_gene: TRBD1; v_gene: TRBV25-1; CDR3nt: TGTGCCAGCAGTGAATATCTTTCCCTACAGGGGTCGGAGACCCAGTACTTC; CDR3aa: CASSEYLSLQGSETQYF
abundance: few; j_gene: TRBJ2-1; len: 13; d_gene: NA; v_gene: TRBV5-1; CDR3nt: TGCGCCAGCAGCCACGGACCCGACAATGAGCAGTTCTTC; CDR3aa: CASSHGPDNEQFF
abundance: NA; j_gene: TRBJ2-5; len: 18; d_gene: NA; v_gene: TRBV27; CDR3nt: TGTGCCAGCAGTCCCGCCGGTTTTATAAGCGACGGTAGGGAGACCCAGTACTTC; CDR3aa: CASSPAGFISDGRETQYF
abundance: NA; j_gene: TRBJ2-7; len: 13; d_gene: NA; v_gene: TRBV20-1; CDR3nt: TGCAGTGCTAGGGGATTCAGGGTCCACGAGCAGTACTTC; CDR3aa: CSARGFRVHEQYF
abundance: many; j_gene: TRBJ2-6; len: 16; d_gene: NA; v_gene: TRBV30; CDR3nt: TGTGCCTGGAGTGCAAGGAGGGCCTCCGGGGCCAACGTCCTGACTTTC; CDR3aa: CAWSARRASGANVLTF
abundance: many; j_gene: TRBJ2-1; len: 13; d_gene: TRBD2; v_gene: TRBV7-2; CDR3nt: TGTGCCAGCAGCATTAACCCTAGCGGACTGCAGTTCTTC; CDR3aa: CASSINPSGLQFF
abundance: NA; j_gene: TRBJ2-3; len: 14; d_gene: NA; v_gene: TRBV4-3; CDR3nt: TGCGCCAGCAGCCAAGATAGGGGTTACGATACGCAGTATTTT; CDR3aa: CASSQDRGYDTQYF
abundance: NA; j_gene: TRBJ1-4; len: 12; d_gene: TRBD1; v_gene: TRBV30; CDR3nt: TGTGCCGGCCGGACAGGGCGTGAAAAACTGTTTTTT; CDR3aa: CAGRTGREKLFF
abundance: few; j_gene: TRBJ2-5; len: 15; d_gene: TRBD2; v_gene: TRBV3-1; CDR3nt: TGTGCCAGCAGTCAACTAGCGGGAGTTGTAAAGACCCAGTACTTC; CDR3aa: CASSQLAGVVKTQYF
abundance: many; j_gene: TRBJ2-1; len: 11; d_gene: NA; v_gene: TRBV20-1; CDR3nt: TGCAGTGCTAGGATCGTTGATGAGCAGTTCTTC; CDR3aa: CSARIVDEQFF
abundance: many; j_gene: TRBJ2-4; len: 12; d_gene: TRBD1; v_gene: TRBV29-1; CDR3nt: TGCAGCGTTGGGCAGGGGGAAAACATTCAGTACTTC; CDR3aa: CSVGQGENIQYF
abundance: NA; j_gene: TRBJ2-3; len: 18; d_gene: TRBD2; v_gene: TRBV3-1; CDR3nt: TGTGCCAGCAGCCAAGAGCGCAGCGATGGACTAGGCACAGATACGCAGTATTTT; CDR3aa: CASSQERSDGLGTDTQYF
abundance: NA; j_gene: TRBJ2-3; len: 15; d_gene: NA; v_gene: TRBV4-1; CDR3nt: TGCGCCAGCAGCCCGACAGGGACTAACACAGATACGCAGTATTTT; CDR3aa: CASSPTGTNTDTQYF
abundance: NA; j_gene: TRBJ1-2; len: 15; d_gene: NA; v_gene: TRBV7-2; CDR3nt: TGTGCCAGCAGCTCGGAAGCAGGAGGGGACTATGGCTACACCTTC; CDR3aa: CASSSEAGGDYGYTF